The next 13 T cell receptor beta chains were all read from a single sample in a study of T cell responses to AZD1222 COVID-19 vaccine. Some clones are missing from TCRdb's copy, which holds only in-frame ones; the method was immunoSEQ multiplex PCR. The data contain about 120,000 clones, approximately 85% of them singletons. Specimen: peripheral blood, collected on day 0 of AZD1222 vaccination. The origin of the receptors is an adult in good health.

This chain connects TRBV10-3 to TRBJ2-3; TRBD1 aligns across 8 bases. Looked up from germline, CDR1 is ENHRY and CDR2 is SYGVKD. The CDR3 totals 15 residues. The V segment lost 4 bases and the J segment 2 bases; nucleotides outside the gene matches: 5. CDR3 sequence (DNA): TGTGCCATCAGTGGGACAGGGCGGTACACAGATACGCAGTATTTT. Its translation is CAISGTGRYTDTQYF.

The chain is built from TRBV5-1 and TRBJ2-7; a weak D match, TRBD1 (8 bases). This CDR3 is built from 15 residues. Trimming pared 2 bases from V and 5 bases from J, leaving 17 bases between. Germline loops: CDR1 SGHRS, CDR2 YFSETQ. The CDR3 loop is CASSLTGGAFHEQYF. The CDR3 nucleotides read TGCGCCAGCAGCTTAACAGGGGGGGCGTTCCACGAGCAGTACTTC.

This sequence joins TRBV4-3 and TRBJ2-3; the D gene is possibly TRBD1 (6 bases). CDR1 and CDR2 from the germline V gene are LGHNA and YSLEER. The CDR3 is 17 residues long. The ends were cut back, 4 bases at V and 1 base at J, with 18 bases in the middle. The CDR3 reads CASSPPPAGVGTDTQYF. In DNA form, the CDR3 reads TGCGCCAGCAGCCCGCCCCCCGCAGGGGTGGGCACAGATACGCAGTATTTT.

CDR3 amino acids: CASSARASYGYTF. In DNA, the CDR3 is TGTGCCAGCAGCGCCCGGGCTTCCTATGGCTACACCTTC. The chain has TRBV3-1 (or the pseudogene TRBV3-2) and TRBJ1-2; no firm D call. Trimming shortened V by 5 bases and J by 4 bases, and 11 bases separated the two germline ends. This CDR3 has 13 residues. Germline loops: CDR1 LGHDT, CDR2 YNNKEL (reference sequence).

The sample holds one count of this clone. The V and J genes are TRBV29-1 and TRBJ1-2, with unresolved D. CDR3 length equals 12 residues. Between the trimmed V and J ends, which lost 2 bases and 2 bases, there was a span of 6 bases. In germline, CDR1 is SQVTM, CDR2 ANQGSEA. In DNA, the CDR3 is TGCAGCGTTGAACAGCCAAACTATGGCTACACCTTC. Translated: CSVEQPNYGYTF.

CDR3 nucleotides: TGTGCCAGCAGCTGGGACAGGCTCTCTGGAAACACCATATATTTT. It encodes CASSWDRLSGNTIYF. The gene calls are TRBV28 and TRBJ1-3; 8 bases are shared with TRBD1. J lost 0 bases, V lost 6 bases, and 4 bases had no gene match. The CDR3 runs to 15 residues. Germline loops: CDR1 MDHEN, CDR2 SYDVKM. The full variable domain, in which reference TRBV28 and TRBJ1-3 provide the parts outside the CDR3, is DVKVTQSSRYLVKRTGEKVFLECVQDMDHENMFWYRQDPGLGLRLIYFSYDVKMKEKGDIPEGYSVSREKKERFSLILESASTNQTSMYLCASSWDRLSGNTIYFGEGSWLTVV.

This clone was observed a single time. This chain joins TRBV9 and TRBJ2-3; unclear D gene. Trimming shortened V by 0 bases and J by 2 bases, and 10 bases separated the two germline ends. The CDR3 extends over 15 amino acids. Per germline, CDR1 SGDLS and CDR2 YYNGEE. The CDR3 DNA reads as TGTGCCAGCAGCGTAGAGGTAGCATACACAGATACGCAGTATTTT. Translated: CASSVEVAYTDTQYF.

This clone was detected only a few times. The chain couples TRBV4-3 to TRBJ2-7; the D gene is possibly TRBD1 (5 bases). Germline V gene sequence: CDR1 LGHNA, CDR2 YSLEER. The CDR3 spans 13 residues. V shed 6 bases and J shed 2 bases, with 11 bases lying between them. CDR3 protein: CASSISGTYEQYF. The CDR3 DNA reads as TGCGCCAGCAGTATATCAGGGACCTACGAGCAGTACTTC.

The chain is built from TRBV19 and TRBJ1-4; D unclear. V lost 3 bases to trimming and J lost 3 bases, with 11 bases between them. Germline V gene sequence: CDR1 LNHDA, CDR2 SQIVND (reference sequence). The CDR3 extends over 15 amino acids. The CDR3 spells CASSIRAAPNEKLFF. The CDR3 bases are TGTGCCAGTAGTATTAGGGCAGCACCTAATGAAAAACTGTTTTTT.

The chain recombines TRBV12-5 with TRBJ1-5; 9 bases align to TRBD1. V shed 5 bases, J shed 3 bases, and the junction held 5 bases outside the gene matches. The germline V gene encodes CDR1 LGHNT and CDR2 FRNRAP. CDR3 length: 15 amino acids. The CDR3 loop is CASGLGQGNNQPQHF. The CDR3 nucleotides are TGTGCTAGTGGTCTTGGACAGGGGAACAATCAGCCCCAGCATTTT.

V and J are TRBV7-9 and TRBJ2-7; 7 bases are shared with TRBD2. The CDR3 is 14 amino acids. Looked up from germline, CDR1 is SEHNR and CDR2 is FQNEAQ (reference sequence). Trimming removed 6 bases from V and 2 bases from J; junction bases left unmatched: 7. Here the CDR3 reads CASSHREVAYEQYF. The CDR3 coding sequence is TGTGCCAGCAGTCACCGGGAGGTGGCCTACGAGCAGTACTTC.

The V and J genes are TRBV3-1 (or the pseudogene TRBV3-2) and TRBJ2-4, with TRBD2 as a possible D gene (5 bases). CDR1 is LGHDT, CDR2 YNNKEL, per germline (reference sequence). CDR3 length: 12 residues. V lost 0 bases, J lost 8 bases, and 5 bases lay in between. The CDR3 nucleotides are TGTGCCAGCAGCCAAGAGAGGGACATTCAGTACTTC. Amino acid sequence: CASSQERDIQYF.

The V call is TRBV19, the J call TRBJ1-2; D possibly corresponds to TRBD1 (6 bases). Trimming cost V 7 bases and J 8 bases, with 14 bases left between them. The CDR3 loop spans 12 amino acids. CDR1 and CDR2 from the germline V gene are LNHDA and SQIVND (reference sequence). CDR3 amino acids: CASTLDSRGYTF. In DNA, the CDR3 is TGTGCCAGTACCCTGGACAGTCGAGGCTACACCTTC.